This is a list of T cell receptor beta chains from one sample in a study of cytomegalovirus exposure and HLA in healthy donors. Measured with immunoSEQ multiplex PCR; TCRdb has only the in-frame clones, and not every one. The sample has 55,000 to 65,000 clones, roughly 92% seen once. Sequences were obtained from PBMCs. These receptor sequences come from a man aged 18-30 years in good health and CMV-seronegative. The CDR3 runs from the conserved cysteine through the conserved F or W. A D gene is named only where the DNA matches it firmly. Only part of the rows carry a size: once, few, many, or a class if the clone is expanded.

>TRBJ2-1|TRBV28|.|.
CASSNYFRAASYNEQFF
TGTGCCAGCAGTAATTATTTCAGGGCAGCCTCCTACAATGAGCAGTTCTTC
>TRBJ2-3|TRBV6-1|.|TRBD1
CASSEATGGADTQYF
TGTGCCAGCAGTGAAGCGACAGGGGGCGCAGATACGCAGTATTTT
>TRBJ2-6|TRBV28|.|TRBD1
CASSPRRTGKVPGANVLTF
TGTGCCAGCAGCCCAAGACGGACAGGGAAAGTCCCTGGGGCCAACGTCCTGACTTTC
>TRBJ2-1|TRBV10-2|once|.
CASRAITGFNSRHEQFF
TGCGCCAGCAGGGCAATAACAGGGTTTAATTCTAGGCATGAGCAGTTCTTC
>TRBJ2-1|TRBV7-2|.|.
CASSLGANSYNEQFF
TGTGCCAGCAGCCTAGGGGCGAACTCCTACAATGAGCAGTTCTTC
>TRBJ2-7|TRBV14|.|.
CASSRLILGEQYF
TGTGCCAGCAGCCGATTAATTCTGGGCGAGCAGTACTTC
>TRBJ2-7|TRBV25-1|.|TRBD1
CASKDRASYEQYF
TGTGCCAGCAAGGACAGGGCATCCTACGAGCAGTACTTC
>TRBJ1-4|TRBV6-5|.|.
CASAGGKNEKLFF
TGTGCCAGTGCGGGCGGGAAGAATGAAAAACTGTTTTTT
>TRBJ1-4|TRBV10-1|.|.
CASSEDGGEEKLFF
TGCGCCAGCAGTGAAGATGGGGGGGAGGAAAAACTGTTTTTT
>TRBJ2-5|TRBV5-1|.|TRBD2
CASSLGLAGDRETQYF
TGCGCCAGCAGCTTGGGACTAGCGGGAGATCGAGAGACCCAGTACTTC
>TRBJ1-2|TRBV7-2|few|TRBD1
CASSFGQGGGYTF
TGTGCCAGCAGCTTCGGACAGGGGGGTGGCTACACCTTC
>TRBJ1-2|TRBV9|.|.
CASEGWGYTF
TGTGCCAGCGAGGGTTGGGGCTACACCTTC
>TRBJ2-3|TRBV18|.|TRBD2
CASSPLNPSGGTDTQYF
TGTGCCAGCTCACCGCTGAACCCTAGCGGGGGCACAGATACGCAGTATTTT
>TRBJ2-3|TRBV6-1|.|.
CASSAEYTDTQYF
TGTGCCAGCTCAGCGGAGTACACAGATACGCAGTATTTT
>TRBJ2-1|TRBV4-1|.|.
CASSQVAETEQFF
TGCGCCAGCAGCCAAGTTGCGGAAACCGAGCAGTTCTTC
>TRBJ2-7|TRBV19|.|.
CASSIVKESYEQYF
TGTGCCAGTAGTATAGTAAAGGAGTCCTACGAGCAGTACTTC
>TRBJ2-7|TRBV5-8|.|TRBD1
CASSFRTGQGNYEQYF
TGTGCCAGCAGCTTTAGAACAGGACAGGGAAACTACGAGCAGTACTTC
>TRBJ1-5|TRBV27|.|.
CASSVVVGQPQHF
TGTGCCAGCAGTGTAGTGGTCGGGCAGCCCCAGCATTTT
>TRBJ1-1|TRBV28|.|.
CASSSGGTGNTEAFF
TGTGCCAGCAGTTCCGGAGGGACGGGGAACACTGAAGCTTTCTTT
>TRBJ2-3|TRBV14|.|.
CASSQVLAGLDTQYF
TGTGCCAGCAGCCAAGTTCTCGCAGGGCTAGATACGCAGTATTTT
>TRBJ2-3|TRBV2|.|.
CASRAGSGDTQYF
TGTGCCAGCAGAGCGGGTTCTGGAGATACGCAGTATTTT
>TRBJ2-7|TRBV5-1|.|.
CASSLRSGDLSYEQYF
TGCGCCAGCAGCTTGAGATCGGGGGACCTCTCCTACGAGCAGTACTTC
>TRBJ2-7|TRBV4-1|.|TRBD1
CASSQVHGTGGLPTYEQYF
TGCGCCAGCAGCCAAGTACACGGGACAGGGGGCCTCCCAACCTACGAGCAGTACTTC
>TRBJ2-5|TRBV5-1|once|.
CASSLVAGTQETQYF
TGCGCCAGCAGCTTGGTCGCGGGGACTCAAGAGACCCAGTACTTC
>TRBJ2-1|TRBV4-1|.|TRBD2
CASRGLAGLNEQFF
TGCGCCAGTAGGGGACTAGCGGGATTAAATGAGCAGTTCTTC
>TRBJ2-2|TRBV28|.|TRBD2
CASSFALAGTGELFF
TGTGCCAGCAGTTTTGCGCTAGCGGGAACCGGGGAGCTGTTTTTT
>TRBJ1-2|TRBV19|.|TRBD1
CASTDGRGPGYTF
TGTGCCAGTACTGACGGCAGGGGGCCCGGCTACACCTTC
>TRBJ2-2|TRBV6-1|.|.
CASSEALGSTGELFF
TGTGCCAGCAGTGAAGCGCTTGGGAGCACCGGGGAGCTGTTTTTT
>TRBJ2-7|TRBV7-8|.|.
CASSRTGGLYEQYF
TGTGCCAGCAGCCGTACCGGGGGGCTCTACGAGCAGTACTTC
>TRBJ2-6|TRBV6-1|.|TRBD1
CASSETTGNVLTF
TGTGCCAGCAGTGAAACGACAGGGAACGTCCTGACTTTC
>TRBJ2-3|TRBV9|.|.
CASSVPLGRGTFTDTQYF
TGTGCCAGCAGCGTACCCCTGGGCAGGGGAACCTTCACAGATACGCAGTATTTT
>TRBJ2-7|TRBV5-5|.|.
CASSLPRDEQYF
TGTGCCAGCAGCTTGCCCAGGGACGAGCAGTACTTC
>TRBJ2-7|TRBV27|.|.
CASIGAGMYEQYF
TGTGCCAGCATTGGGGCGGGGATGTACGAGCAGTACTTC
>TRBJ2-1|TRBV4-1|.|.
CASSPYRDKDGYEQFF
TGCGCCAGCAGCCCATACCGGGATAAGGATGGTTATGAGCAGTTCTTC
>TRBJ2-7|TRBV6-5|.|TRBD2
CASSYSSSGTYEQYF
TGTGCCAGCAGTTACTCGTCTAGCGGAACCTACGAGCAGTACTTC
>TRBJ1-2|TRBV6-1|.|TRBD1
CASSEGGGTGAPEGYTF
TGTGCCAGCAGTGAGGGAGGAGGGACAGGGGCACCCGAGGGCTACACCTTC
>TRBJ2-3|TRBV29-1|once|.
CSAYPPGTDTQYF
TGCAGCGCCTACCCCCCGGGCACAGATACGCAGTATTTT
>TRBJ2-5|TRBV5-8|.|TRBD1
CASSLDRGRETQYF
TGTGCCAGCAGCTTGGACAGGGGACGAGAGACCCAGTACTTC
>TRBJ1-1|TRBV6-5|.|TRBD1
CASSPQGVNTEAFF
TGTGCCAGCAGTCCACAGGGGGTGAACACTGAAGCTTTCTTT
>TRBJ2-1|TRBV4-3|.|TRBD2
CASSQGVAGIEQFF
TGCGCCAGCAGCCAAGGTGTAGCGGGCATTGAGCAGTTCTTC
>TRBJ2-3|TRBV9|.|.
CASSVAGAATDTQYF
TGTGCCAGCAGCGTAGCTGGGGCTGCCACAGATACGCAGTATTTT
>TRBJ2-7|TRBV7-3|once|.
CASSPRQSSDEQYF
TGTGCCAGCAGCCCCCGACAATCCTCGGACGAGCAGTACTTC
>TRBJ2-5|TRBV29-1|.|.
CSVKSEGGRETQYF
TGCAGCGTCAAATCCGAGGGGGGGCGCGAGACCCAGTACTTC
>TRBJ2-2|TRBV4-2|.|.
CASSQGEAGELFF
TGTGCCAGCAGCCAAGGTGAGGCCGGGGAGCTGTTTTTT
>TRBJ2-1|TRBV5-4|.|.
CASSFLLGRISYNEQFF
TGTGCCAGCAGCTTTTTATTGGGCAGGATATCCTACAATGAGCAGTTCTTC
>TRBJ2-3|TRBV28|.|.
CASTTGLPSTDTQYF
TGTGCCAGCACCACGGGACTCCCTAGCACAGATACGCAGTATTTT
>TRBJ2-3|TRBV11-2|.|.
CASSLDSVTRVTDTQYF
TGTGCCAGCAGCTTAGATTCGGTGACTAGGGTCACAGATACGCAGTATTTT
>TRBJ2-1|TRBV29-1|.|.
CSGGLGVLNEQFF
TGCAGCGGTGGACTTGGGGTGTTAAATGAGCAGTTCTTC
>TRBJ2-5|TRBV6-5|.|TRBD1
CASSLTGGKTQYF
TGTGCCAGCAGCCTAACAGGGGGGAAGACCCAGTACTTC
>TRBJ2-2|TRBV19|.|TRBD1
CASSPDRDTGELFF
TGTGCCAGTAGTCCTGACAGGGACACCGGGGAGCTGTTTTTT